Listed below are T cell receptor beta chains from one sample, sequenced in a study of blood T cells in healthy people across ages. MiXCR, run by TCRdb on the 5' RACE reads, gives a single entry per CDR3 protein. Of about 580,000 distinct CDR3 sequences in the sample, 40% to 55% were seen once. The sequenced material came from blood. The receptors were gathered from an elderly man in good health. Each CDR3 is given with its conserved first and last residue. Each record gives: J gene, D gene, clone size, V gene, CDR3 DNA, CDR3 protein. D genes are given only for firm matches. Expanded clones are given a class, and other clones once, few, many or no size at all.

>TRBJ2-4|TRBD2|NA|TRBV4-3
TGCGCCAGCAGCCATTCCCGACTAGCCTACAATGAGCAGTACTTC
CASSHSRLAYNEQYF
>TRBJ1-1|NA|NA|TRBV7-9
TGTGCCAGCAGCTTAGCGGACAACACTGAAGCTTTCTTT
CASSLADNTEAFF
>TRBJ2-7|NA|NA|TRBV6-5
TGTGCCAGCAGTTACGATCCGGTGGGCGACGAGCAGTACTTC
CASSYDPVGDEQYF
>TRBJ2-1|NA|NA|TRBV11-2
TGTGCCAGCAGCGCCCGGGGTTTATACAATGAGCAGTTCTTC
CASSARGLYNEQFF
>TRBJ2-1|NA|NA|TRBV4-3
TGCGCCAGCACGTTGGGGAGGGGGTCCTACAATGAGCAGTTCTTC
CASTLGRGSYNEQFF
>TRBJ1-4|NA|few|TRBV7-9
TGTGCCAGCAGCTTATCCCCTGAGTGGGAAAAACTGTTTTTT
CASSLSPEWEKLFF
>TRBJ2-7|NA|NA|TRBV6-5
TGTGCCAGCAGTTACTCGTCACAGCCAAGCTCCTACGAACAGTACTTC
CASSYSSQPSSYEQYF
>TRBJ2-2|TRBD1|few|TRBV20-1
TGCAGTGCTAGAGGCTATACCGACAGGGGGTTTTACGGCGGGGAGCTGTTTTTT
CSARGYTDRGFYGGELFF
>TRBJ2-1|TRBD2|NA|TRBV20-1
TGCAGTGCTGACAGACCGGGACTAGCATACAATGAGCAGTTCTTC
CSADRPGLAYNEQFF
>TRBJ1-1|TRBD1|many|TRBV6-5
TGTGCCAGCAGCCTACAGGGGGCCTCGAACACTGAAGCTTTCTTT
CASSLQGASNTEAFF
>TRBJ2-2|TRBD2|NA|TRBV7-2
TGTGCCAGCAGCCTTATACCCTGGACTAGCGGGAGACCCGGGGAGCTGTTTTTT
CASSLIPWTSGRPGELFF
>TRBJ1-6|TRBD1|NA|TRBV5-1
TGCGCCAGCAGCTTGACTGGGACAGCGGGCTCCTATAATTCACCCCTCCACTTT
CASSLTGTAGSYNSPLHF
>TRBJ2-3|TRBD2|NA|TRBV10-3
TGTGCCATCAGTGCGGGACTAGCGGGAGTGGGAGATACGCAGTATTTT
CAISAGLAGVGDTQYF
>TRBJ2-3|TRBD2|NA|TRBV11-1
TGTGCCAGCAGCTCACAAGCGGGAGGGCCTGGTAGCACAGATACGCAGTATTTT
CASSSQAGGPGSTDTQYF
>TRBJ2-7|NA|NA|TRBV6-5
TGTGCCAGCAGTACTAAGAGCTACGAGCAGTACTTC
CASSTKSYEQYF
>TRBJ2-3|NA|many|TRBV10-2
TGCGCCAGCAGTGAGTTATCGGGACGGCGCACAGATACGCAGTATTTT
CASSELSGRRTDTQYF
>TRBJ2-3|TRBD2|few|TRBV6-5
TGTGCCAGCAGTTACGGCGCGGGAGGGGACACAGATACGCAGTATTTT
CASSYGAGGDTDTQYF
>TRBJ2-7|NA|NA|TRBV29-1
TGCAGCGTTGAAGAGATGTCGGATGACGGTTCCTACGAGCAGTACTTC
CSVEEMSDDGSYEQYF
>TRBJ2-5|NA|once|TRBV7-9
TGTGCCAGCAGCTTACGGGGCACCACGGGGGAGCAGTACTTC
CASSLRGTTGEQYF
>TRBJ1-1|NA|NA|TRBV7-2
TGTGCCGCCCGGGGGAACACTGAAGCTTTCTTT
CAARGNTEAFF
>TRBJ2-7|NA|NA|TRBV7-9
TGTACCAGCGCCCTCGAGGGACGCCCCTACGAGCAGTACTTC
CTSALEGRPYEQYF
>TRBJ2-1|NA|NA|TRBV2
TGTGCCAGCAGGCCACTAGCAAATGAGCAGTTCTTC
CASRPLANEQFF
>TRBJ2-6|NA|NA|TRBV6-5
TGTGCCATCAGTGAGCCCAACTCTGGGGCCAACGTCCTGACTTTC
CAISEPNSGANVLTF
>TRBJ2-7|NA|NA|TRBV15
TGTGCCACCAGCAGAGATATGAGGGCGGCCTACGAGCAGTACTTC
CATSRDMRAAYEQYF
>TRBJ2-5|NA|few|TRBV7-9
TGTGCCAGCAGTGTACAGGGCCAAGAGACCCAGTACTTC
CASSVQGQETQYF
>TRBJ2-7|TRBD1|NA|TRBV5-1
TGCGCCAGCAGCTTGCTAGACAGGGGGTCCTACGAGCAGTACTTC
CASSLLDRGSYEQYF
>TRBJ2-1|TRBD2|few|TRBV4-3
TGCGCCAGCAGCCAATTAACTAGCGGGGGGGCGAATGAGCAGTTCTTC
CASSQLTSGGANEQFF
>TRBJ1-1|TRBD1|NA|TRBV20-1
TGCAGTGCGAGCGTCCCGGGACAGGGAATGAATGCTTTCTTT
CSASVPGQGMNAFF
>TRBJ1-2|NA|NA|TRBV7-9
TGTGCCAGCAGCTTAGGGGCAGGCAACCACCACTATGGCTACACCTTC
CASSLGAGNHHYGYTF
>TRBJ2-5|NA|NA|TRBV4-2
TGTGCCAGCAGCCAAGAATCCGGGCGGCGAGACTACCAAGAGACCCAGTACTTC
CASSQESGRRDYQETQYF
>TRBJ2-7|NA|few|TRBV28
TGTGCCAGCAGCTCCCCCGGGGTGGTATTGTACGAGCAGTACTTC
CASSSPGVVLYEQYF
>TRBJ1-1|TRBD1|few|TRBV12-5
TGTGCTAGTGGTCCGGGACAGGGAAACACTGAAGCTTTCTTT
CASGPGQGNTEAFF
>TRBJ1-5|TRBD1|few|TRBV10-3
TGTGCCATCAGTGACCCGGGACAGGGTAATCAGCCCCAGCATTTT
CAISDPGQGNQPQHF
>TRBJ2-1|TRBD1|NA|TRBV2
TGTGCCAGCAATCGACAGGGGAATAACAATGAGCAGTTCTTC
CASNRQGNNNEQFF
>TRBJ2-1|TRBD1|many|TRBV7-9
TGTGCCAGCAGCCCCCCCAGGGGGATTGGCGGCAATGAGCAGTTCTTC
CASSPPRGIGGNEQFF
>TRBJ2-7|NA|NA|TRBV18
TGTGTCAGCTCACCTAACAGGGCTCCCCTCTCCTACGAGCAGTACTTC
CVSSPNRAPLSYEQYF
>TRBJ2-7|NA|NA|TRBV30
TGTGCCTGGAGTCTCTCGGTATCCTCGTACGAGCAGTACTTC
CAWSLSVSSYEQYF
>TRBJ2-3|NA|NA|TRBV29-1
TGCAGCGTTGGGAAGGCCTCAAGCACAGATACGCAGTATTTT
CSVGKASSTDTQYF
>TRBJ2-3|NA|NA|TRBV15
TGTGCCACCAGCAGAGCCGGGACAACAGACACAGATACGCAGTATTTT
CATSRAGTTDTDTQYF
>TRBJ2-1|NA|NA|TRBV20-1
TGCAGTGCTAGAGATGCAGCAGGGGTCTTGAATGAGCAGTTCTTC
CSARDAAGVLNEQFF
>TRBJ2-7|NA|NA|TRBV28
TGTGCCAGCCGTACAGGGTCTGGAGGGACCTACGAGCAGTACTTC
CASRTGSGGTYEQYF
>TRBJ2-7|NA|NA|TRBV20-1
TGCAGTGCTAGAAAGGGGCCGAGCTCCTACGAGCAGTACTTC
CSARKGPSSYEQYF
>TRBJ2-1|NA|few|TRBV20-1
TGCAGTGCTAGAGATCGCCTAGGCTCCTACAATGAGCAGTTCTTC
CSARDRLGSYNEQFF
>TRBJ1-5|NA|NA|TRBV20-1
TGCAGTGCTGTGAGAGGCCCTATAAATCAGCCCCAGCATTTT
CSAVRGPINQPQHF
>TRBJ2-7|NA|NA|TRBV18
TGTGCCAGCTCACCCCAAGGGGAAGGCTCCTACGAGCAGTACTTC
CASSPQGEGSYEQYF
>TRBJ2-1|NA|NA|TRBV9
TGTGCCAGCAGCGTAGGGATAGCGTCAACCAATGAGCAGTTCTTT
CASSVGIASTNEQFF
>TRBJ2-3|TRBD2|few|TRBV7-2
TGTGCCAGCAGCTTACTTCTTGCGGGAGGCCTCACAGATACGCAGTATTTT
CASSLLLAGGLTDTQYF
>TRBJ2-3|TRBD2|few|TRBV20-1
TGCAGTGCTAGACGGACTAGCGGGACAGATACGCAGTATTTT
CSARRTSGTDTQYF
>TRBJ1-1|TRBD1|few|TRBV6-6
TGTGCCAGCAGTTTACTCGGGACAGGGGCTACTGAAGCTTTCTTT
CASSLLGTGATEAFF
>TRBJ1-4|NA|few|TRBV15
TGTGCCACTTCGAGGGGTGATAGGGAAAAACTGTTTTTT
CATSRGDREKLFF
>TRBJ2-1|TRBD2|NA|TRBV29-1
TGCAGCGTTGTCGTAGCGGGAGTCTATGAGCAGTTCTTC
CSVVVAGVYEQFF
>TRBJ1-2|NA|NA|TRBV3-1
TGTGCCAGCAGCCCAGGGGTCGAGGGGAACTATGGCTACACCTTC
CASSPGVEGNYGYTF
>TRBJ2-7|TRBD1|many|TRBV6-6
TGTGCCAGCAGTTGGGCGACAGGGGGCATGCCCTACGAGCAGTACTTC
CASSWATGGMPYEQYF
>TRBJ1-2|NA|many|TRBV10-3
TGTGCCATCAGTGAGTCGGCATCCCCTAACTATGGCTACACCTTC
CAISESASPNYGYTF
>TRBJ2-7|NA|NA|TRBV12-3/TRBV12-4
TGTGCCAGCAGTTTAACGGAAGCCCTATCCTACGAGCAGTACTTC
CASSLTEALSYEQYF
>TRBJ2-3|TRBD2|NA|TRBV7-2
TGTGCCAGCAGGGCCCAGGCGGGAGCTATATACACAGATACGCAGTATTTT
CASRAQAGAIYTDTQYF
>TRBJ1-5|TRBD1|NA|TRBV4-1
TGCGCCAGCAGCCGAGGCAGCGGGACAGGGGTCTTGGGTGGCAATCAGCCCCAGCATTTT
CASSRGSGTGVLGGNQPQHF
>TRBJ2-1|TRBD2|NA|TRBV5-1
TGCGCCAGCAGCTTCGCTAGCGGGAGGGTTGGCCGCCGCGAGCAGTTCTTC
CASSFASGRVGRREQFF
>TRBJ2-3|TRBD2|NA|TRBV9
TGTGCCAGCAGCCCAGTGGGGACTAGCGCGAATCCGCAGTATTTT
CASSPVGTSANPQYF